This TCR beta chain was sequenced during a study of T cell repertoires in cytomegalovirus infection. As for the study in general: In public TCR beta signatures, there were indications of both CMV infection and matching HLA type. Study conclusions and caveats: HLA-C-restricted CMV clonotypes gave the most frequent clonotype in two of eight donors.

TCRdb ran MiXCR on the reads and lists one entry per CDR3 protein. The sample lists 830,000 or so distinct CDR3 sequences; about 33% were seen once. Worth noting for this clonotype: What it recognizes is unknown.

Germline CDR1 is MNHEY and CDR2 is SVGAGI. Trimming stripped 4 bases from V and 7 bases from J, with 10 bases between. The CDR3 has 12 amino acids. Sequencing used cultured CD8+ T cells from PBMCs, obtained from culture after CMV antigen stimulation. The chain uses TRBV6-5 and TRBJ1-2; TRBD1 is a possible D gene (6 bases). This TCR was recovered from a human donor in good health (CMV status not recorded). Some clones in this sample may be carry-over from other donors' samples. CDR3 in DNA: TGTGCCAGCAGTTTGGACAGACGTGGCTACACCTTC. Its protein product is CASSLDRRGYTF.